What follows are 21 T cell receptor beta chains derived from one specimen sequenced in a study of cytomegalovirus exposure and HLA in healthy donors. The PCR contained 60 Vbeta and 13 Jbeta primers. Clones were read by immunoSEQ multiplex PCR, and TCRdb kept only the in-frame ones, dropping some. Among some 100,000 clones listed, 55% to 75% were seen once. The sequenced sample was PBMCs. The receptors originated from a woman in her 70s in good health and CMV-seropositive.

This chain connects TRBV6-6 to TRBJ2-3, with TRBD2 matching over 10 bases. Germline values: CDR1 MNHNY, CDR2 SVGAGI (reference sequence). V lost 7 bases, J lost 2 bases, and 6 bases stayed unmatched. CDR3 size: 15 residues. DNA of the CDR3: TGTGCCAGCATCCTTAGCGGGGGGTCCACAGATACGCAGTATTTT. Its translation: CASILSGGSTDTQYF.

The V and J genes are TRBV30 and TRBJ1-1, with 7 bases fitting TRBD1. The CDR3 covers 13 residues. Looked up from germline, CDR1 is GTSNPN and CDR2 is SVGIG (reference sequence). V lost 4 bases to trimming and J lost 7 bases; unmatched junction nucleotides: 9. DNA for the CDR3: TGTGCCTGGACCTCACAGGGGATGGGTGAAGCTTTCTTT. Amino acids: CAWTSQGMGEAFF.

The chain carries TRBV5-4 and TRBJ2-7; perhaps TRBD2 as D (5 bases). Trimming pared 7 bases from V and 0 bases from J, leaving 14 bases between. This CDR3 region has 14 residues. In germline, CDR1 is SGHNT, CDR2 YYREEE (reference sequence). The DNA of the CDR3 is TGTGCCAGCCGGCGTACTGGGAGCTCCTACGAGCAGTACTTC. Protein product: CASRRTGSSYEQYF. Based on the CDR3 plus reference TRBV5-4 and TRBJ2-7, the full variable domain is ETGVTQSPTHLIKTRGQQVTLRCSSQSGHNTVSWYQQALGQGPQFIFQYYREEENGRGNFPPRFSGLQFPNYSSELNVNALELDDSALYLCASRRTGSSYEQYFGPGTRLTVT.

This chain joins TRBV28 and TRBJ1-1; 8 positions match TRBD1. CDR1 is MDHEN and CDR2 is SYDVKM in the germline V gene. There are 14 residues in the CDR3. V lost 7 bases and J lost 4; bases outside the gene matches: 8. CDR3 region: CASTGGQGRTEAFF. CDR3 bases: TGTGCCAGCACCGGAGGACAGGGCCGCACTGAAGCTTTCTTT.

This chain uses TRBV30 with TRBJ2-3; perhaps TRBD2 as D (5 bases). V lost 4 bases to trimming and J lost 2 bases, with 7 bases between them. Germline CDR1 and CDR2: GTSNPN and SVGIG (reference sequence). The CDR3 covers 12 residues. The CDR3 coding sequence is TGTGCCTGGACGGGGTACACAGATACGCAGTATTTT. As protein: CAWTGYTDTQYF. Full variable domain (outside the CDR3, taken from reference TRBV30 and TRBJ2-3): SQTIHQWPATLVQPVGSPLSLECTVEGTSNPNLYWYRQAAGRGLQLLFYSVGIGQISSEVPQNLSASRPQDRQFILSSKKLLLSDSGFYLCAWTGYTDTQYFGPGTRLTVL.

The chain has TRBV6-5 and TRBJ2-1, with 10 positions matching TRBD1. The junction had 5 bases not matched to a gene; V was cut back by 2 bases and J by 4 bases. The CDR3 runs 16 residues. Germline CDR1 is MNHEY and CDR2 is SVGAGI. CDR3 nucleotide sequence: TGTGCCAGCAGTTACACTGGGACAGGGGTATACAATGAGCAGTTCTTC. This encodes CASSYTGTGVYNEQFF.

This clone turned up a few times. The chain has TRBV7-9 and TRBJ1-2; a weak D match, TRBD1 (6 bases). The CDR3 runs 13 residues. The V gene's germline CDR1 is SEHNR and CDR2 FQNEAQ (reference sequence). The germline V and J ends were trimmed by 3 bases and 4 bases, with 9 bases remaining between them. The CDR3 DNA is TGTGCCAGCAGCTTGCGGACAGCCTATGGCTACACCTTC. This sequence encodes CASSLRTAYGYTF. The whole variable domain, filled in from reference TRBV7-9 and TRBJ1-2, reads DTGVSQNPRHKITKRGQNVTFRCDPISEHNRLYWYRQTLGQGPEFLTYFQNEAQLEKSRLLSDRFSAERPKGSFSTLEIQRTEQGDSAMYLCASSLRTAYGYTFGSGTRLTVV.

The gene calls are TRBV4-1 and TRBJ2-1, with TRBD2 matching 11 bases. Trimming removed 1 base from V and 6 bases from J; junction bases left unmatched: 8. Germline V CDR1 and CDR2: MGHRA, YSYEKL. This CDR3 contains 17 residues. Here the CDR3 reads CASSQVAGGLESNEQFF. Here the CDR3 DNA reads TGCGCCAGCAGCCAAGTAGCGGGGGGGCTGGAGAGCAATGAGCAGTTCTTC.

This chain links TRBV18 with TRBJ2-1; tentatively, D is TRBD2 (6 bases). The CDR3 has 15 amino acids. Per the germline V gene, CDR1 is KGHSH and CDR2 is LQKENI. V was shortened by 3 bases and J by 2 bases, with 11 bases between the two germline ends. As DNA, the CDR3 is TGTGCCAGCTCACCGACTGGCGGGGCCTACAATGAGCAGTTCTTC. This gives the protein CASSPTGGAYNEQFF.

The gene calls are TRBV4-2 and TRBJ2-1; D is uncertain. Trimming removed 2 bases from V and 1 base from J, with 9 bases in between. The germline V gene has CDR1 LGHNA and CDR2 YNFKEQ. The CDR3 loop spans 15 amino acids. The DNA for the CDR3 is TGTGCCAGCAGCCAATCCCCCGGGTCCTACAATGAGCAGTTCTTC. It yields the protein CASSQSPGSYNEQFF.

This chain uses TRBV14 with TRBJ2-7; 9 bases fit TRBD1. With 6 bases clipped from V and 2 bases from J, the junction kept 5 bases outside the gene matches. CDR3 length: 14 residues. Germline-derived CDR1 and CDR2 are SGHDN and FVKESK. The CDR3 protein is CASRRTGATYEQYF. Written as DNA, the CDR3 is TGTGCCAGCAGACGGACAGGGGCCACCTACGAGCAGTACTTC. Filled out from reference TRBV14 and TRBJ2-7, the complete variable domain reads EAGVTQFPSHSVIEKGQTVTLRCDPISGHDNLYWYRRVMGKEIKFLLHFVKESKQDESGMPNNRFLAERTGGTYSTLKVQPAELEDSGVYFCASRRTGATYEQYFGPGTRLTVT.

This chain connects TRBV30 to TRBJ2-3; 8 bases map to TRBD1. Germline V gene lookup returns CDR1 GTSNPN and CDR2 SVGIG (reference sequence). V gave up 4 bases and J gave up 2 bases; unmatched junction bases: 14. The CDR3 is 17 residues long. CDR3 in amino acids: CAWKRQGTWRITDTQYF. The CDR3 bases are TGTGCCTGGAAGCGACAGGGGACTTGGCGAATCACAGATACGCAGTATTTT.

This clone was recorded once. The V gene is TRBV9, the J gene TRBJ1-5; D might be TRBD1 (5 bases). The germline CDR1 and CDR2 sequences are SGDLS and YYNGEE. Trimming took 10 bases from V and 6 from J, leaving 38 bases between them. This CDR3 comprises 20 residues. The DNA for the CDR3 is TGTGCCCCCCAGCGGGAGGGCGGACGCAGGGTAATGAAAAGAGGTCAGCCCCAGCATTTT. Amino acid sequence: CAPQREGGRRVMKRGQPQHF.

J is TRBJ2-1 and V is TRBV7-9, with TRBD1 identical over 7 bases. CDR3 length equals 13 residues. V was pared by 7 bases and J by 8 bases, with 8 bases of the junction left unmatched. Per the germline V gene, CDR1 is SEHNR and CDR2 is FQNEAQ (reference sequence). The CDR3 DNA reads as TGTGCCAGCACCAGGGGGAATGGCGATGAGCAGTTCTTC. Encoded protein: CASTRGNGDEQFF.

This chain links TRBV18 with TRBJ2-5; weak D call: TRBD2 (6 bases). CDR1 is KGHSH, CDR2 LQKENI, per germline. V was cut by 2 bases and J by 5 bases, with 6 bases left in between. The length of the CDR3 is 12 residues. This chain's CDR3 is CASSPGGETQYF. The CDR3 DNA reads TGTGCCAGCTCACCAGGAGGGGAGACCCAGTACTTC.

This clone has only a few counts. The chain recombines TRBV4-1 with TRBJ1-2; TRBD1 agrees at 9 bases. J lost 5 bases, V lost 4 bases, and 11 bases had no gene match. Germline V gene data show CDR1 as MGHRA and CDR2 as YSYEKL. The CDR3 has 16 amino acids. The CDR3 reads CASSLTADRGGYGYTF. The CDR3 DNA reads TGCGCCAGCAGCCTCACCGCGGACAGGGGAGGGTATGGCTACACCTTC.

The chain recombines TRBV5-1 with TRBJ2-2; 7 bases match TRBD1. This CDR3 spans 15 amino acids. V shed 3 bases, J shed 5 bases, and the junction held 7 bases outside the gene matches. The germline CDR1 and CDR2 sequences are SGHRS and YFSETQ. CDR3 in DNA: TGCGCCAGCAGCTACTCAGGGGGTTCAACCGGGGAGCTGTTTTTT. Protein sequence: CASSYSGGSTGELFF.

The V gene is TRBV19, the J gene TRBJ2-1; 10 positions agree with TRBD2. The junction had 4 bases not matched to a gene; V was cut back by 2 bases and J by 3 bases. The CDR3 extends over 16 amino acids. Germline loops: CDR1 LNHDA, CDR2 SQIVND (reference sequence). The DNA for the CDR3 is TGTGCCAGTAGTATATGGAGCGGGGGGGGCTACAATGAGCAGTTCTTC. This encodes CASSIWSGGGYNEQFF.

CDR3 nucleotides: TGCGCCAGCAGCCAAAGATACGCGGACAGGCGGGATTCACCCCTCCACTTT. Residues: CASSQRYADRRDSPLHF. The rearrangement joins TRBV4-1 to TRBJ1-6, with 7 bases that match TRBD1. The CDR3 is made up of 17 amino acids. V dropped 2 bases and J dropped 8; count of bases not matched to a gene: 12. Per germline, CDR1 MGHRA and CDR2 YSYEKL.

J is TRBJ1-3 and V is TRBV6-5; D may be TRBD1 (5 bases). The CDR3 has 13 amino acids. Trimming left V 4 bases short and J 8 bases short, with 12 bases between. Germline CDR1 is MNHEY and CDR2 is SVGAGI. CDR3 sequence (DNA): TGTGCCAGCAGTTCCTCCCAGGGTTACACCATATATTTT. Its protein is CASSSSQGYTIYF.

This chain links TRBV18 with TRBJ2-1, with TRBD2 as a possible D gene (6 bases). The V gene lost 3 bases and the J gene lost 6 bases, with 9 bases spanning the gap. CDR1 KGHSH and CDR2 LQKENI come from the germline V gene. The CDR3 extends over 13 amino acids. The CDR3 coding sequence is TGTGCCAGCTCACCGACTAGGTCCAATGAGCAGTTCTTC. Residues: CASSPTRSNEQFF.